The T cell receptor (beta chain) under discussion was sequenced for a study of cytomegalovirus exposure and HLA in healthy donors. Worth noting for this clone: Its antigen is unidentified.

The V and J ends lost 7 bases and 3 bases, in that order; junction bases with no gene match: 8. From germline, CDR1 is SEHNR and CDR2 FQNEAQ (reference sequence). This CDR3 region has 14 residues. Vbeta (60) and Jbeta (13) primers were used in the PCR. Data came from immunoSEQ multiplex PCR; TCRdb stores just in-frame clones and leaves some out. The data show 120,000 to 150,000 clones, with approximately 67% seen just once and approximately 6.5% held by the top ten. Study conclusions and caveats: Among the most significant clusters, several appeared linked to common viral pathogens in a later analysis.

The origin of this receptor is an older woman in good health and CMV-seronegative. The sequenced material came from PBMCs. V usage is TRBV7-9 and J usage is TRBJ2-7; 8 bases are shared with TRBD1. CDR3 in amino acids: CASNTGGWGYEQYF. In DNA, the CDR3 is TGTGCCAGCAACACAGGGGGATGGGGCTACGAGCAGTACTTC.